What follows is one T cell receptor (beta chain) and its context. Antigen unknown. CDR3 size: 15 residues. CDR1 is SGHTA and CDR2 is FQGNSA in the germline V gene. Unmatched junction bases numbered 8, after V lost 5 bases and J lost 2 bases. The data derive from a study of shared clonotypes between healthy human individuals. Study summary: Donors were two women and a few men aged 18 to 49. Study-wide results and limits: Some naive CD4 clonotypes, approximately 4.5%, turned up in common across several donors.

Sequenced by immunoSEQ multiplex PCR; TCRdb stores in-frame clones only, minus some. The sample holds about 2 million clones, 85% to 95% seen once. Those who donated, Caucasian adults without exception, all lived in Nashville, Tennessee. This chain links TRBV7-2 with TRBJ1-1; 7 bases align to TRBD1. Sequencing was carried out using naive CD4+ T cells sorted from blood. Subset described: CD45RA+ positively selected. The TCR comes from a man aged 18-30 years in good health. CDR3 sequence (DNA): TGTGCCAGCAGCCTGAAAGGGGGCAGCAACACTGAAGCTTTCTTT. Translated: CASSLKGGSNTEAFF.